The 32 T cell receptor beta chains below come from one sample, sequenced in a study of CD8+CD57+ T cells in acquired aplastic anemia. The use of genomic DNA as template underpinned the TCR beta VDJ and CDR3 profiling. MiXCR was run by TCRdb on the reads, yielding one entry per CDR3 protein. The table shows approximately 200,000 distinct CDR3 sequences, with approximately 60% occurring only once. Sequences were obtained from sorted CD4+, CD8+, or CD8+CD57+ T cells (not recorded which) from PBMCs. These TCRs come from a human donor in good health.

This clonotype was picked up a small number of times. V gene TRBV5-1 combines with J gene TRBJ2-7, with TRBD1 matching 8 bases. There are 13 residues in the CDR3. Germline-derived CDR1 and CDR2 are SGHRS and YFSETQ. V dropped 4 bases and J dropped 2; count of bases not matched to a gene: 2. Here the CDR3 DNA reads TGCGCCAGCAGCGCGGACAGGGCCTACGAGCAGTACTTC. Translation: CASSADRAYEQYF.

About this clonotype itself: A junction boundary mismatches the germline segment, possibly from a read error. J is TRBJ1-3 and V is TRBV25-1; D remains ambiguous. The CDR3 runs 16 residues. The germline gives CDR1 MGHDK, CDR2 SYGVNS. CDR3 in DNA: TGCGCCAGCAGCCAAGATTTAGGCGAGTCGGGAAACACCATATATTTT. Translated: CASSQDLGESGNTIYF.

V usage is TRBV9 and J usage is TRBJ2-2; possibly TRBD1 for D (6 bases). Between the trimmed V and J ends, which lost 3 bases and 0 bases, there was a span of 15 bases. There are 17 residues in the CDR3. CDR1 and CDR2 from the germline V gene are SGDLS and YYNGEE. As DNA, the CDR3 is TGTGCCAGCAGCGCAGCCAGGGGACAAGCGAACACCGGGGAGCTGTTTTTT. This sequence encodes CASSAARGQANTGELFF.

This clonotype was counted ten times or more. The V and J genes are TRBV2 and TRBJ1-5, with D possibly being TRBD1 (5 bases). In germline, CDR1 is SNHLY, CDR2 FYNNEI. Trimming left V 5 bases short and J 6 bases short, with 11 bases between. The CDR3 sequence is 13 residues long. CDR3 sequence: CASSPGRAQPQHF. In DNA, the CDR3 is TGTGCCAGCAGTCCGGGCAGGGCTCAGCCCCAGCATTTT.

The rearrangement links TRBV25-1 to TRBJ2-7; unclear D gene. V lost 2 bases and J 0 bases, leaving 8 bases between the germline ends. CDR3 size: 14 residues. The germline V gene encodes CDR1 MGHDK and CDR2 SYGVNS. The CDR3 spells CASSENGLSYEQYF. CDR3 DNA: TGTGCCAGCAGTGAAAATGGCCTCTCCTACGAGCAGTACTTC.

The V and J genes are TRBV6-1 and TRBJ2-7, with a possible D match to TRBD1 (6 bases). Trimming cost V 6 bases and J 4 bases, with 10 bases left between them. CDR1 is MNHNS and CDR2 is SASEGT in the germline V gene. The length of the CDR3 is 12 residues. Here the CDR3 reads CASRSQGYEQYF. The CDR3 nucleotides read TGTGCCAGCAGGTCACAGGGATACGAGCAGTACTTC.

This clonotype was detected only once. The genes are TRBV20-1 and TRBJ2-1; the D gene could be TRBD1 or TRBD2 (6 bases each). The germline V gene has CDR1 DFQATT and CDR2 SNEGSKA (reference sequence). The CDR3 loop spans 15 amino acids. The V gene lost 5 bases and the J gene lost 6 bases, with 20 bases spanning the gap. CDR3 loop: CSALALPEGGNEQFF. CDR3 nucleotides: TGCAGTGCTCTAGCACTACCGGAGGGGGGCAATGAGCAGTTCTTC.

This clonotype was detected many times. The V and J genes are TRBV14 and TRBJ2-2; D unresolved. V shed 1 base and J shed 2 bases, with 14 bases lying between them. Germline loops: CDR1 SGHDN, CDR2 FVKESK. The CDR3 contains 17 residues. The CDR3 DNA follows: TGTGCCAGCAGCCAAGTGAGCGAACCCTTTAACACCGGGGAGCTGTTTTTT. Translation gives CASSQVSEPFNTGELFF.

The chain carries TRBV9 and TRBJ2-5, with 10 bases that match TRBD2. The CDR3 length is 17 residues. Germline CDR1 reads SGDLS; CDR2 reads YYNGEE. V was clipped by 0 bases and J by 5 bases; unmatched bases: 10. CDR3 protein: CASSVAGSGGAGETQYF. The CDR3 DNA is TGTGCCAGCAGCGTAGCCGGAAGCGGGGGGGCCGGTGAGACCCAGTACTTC.

The chain links TRBV5-6 to TRBJ2-1, with D possibly TRBD2 on 6 matching bases. This CDR3 is 16 amino acids long. Trimming shortened V by 4 bases and J by 0 bases, and 14 bases separated the two germline ends. Germline V gene data show CDR1 as SGHDT and CDR2 as YYEEEE. The CDR3: CASSIGGDSSYNEQFF. DNA for the CDR3: TGTGCCAGCAGCATCGGAGGGGATAGCTCCTACAATGAGCAGTTCTTC. The full variable domain, in which reference TRBV5-6 and TRBJ2-1 provide the parts outside the CDR3, is DAGVTQSPTHLIKTRGQQVTLRCSPKSGHDTVSWYQQALGQGPQFIFQYYEEEERQRGNFPDRFSGHQFPNYSSELNVNALLLGDSALYLCASSIGGDSSYNEQFFGPGTRLTVL.

Here the CDR3 reads CASSSGQGPYEQYF. The CDR3 DNA reads as TGTGCCAGCAGCTCCGGACAGGGCCCCTACGAGCAGTACTTC. This chain links TRBV5-6 with TRBJ2-7; TRBD1 aligns across 8 bases. The CDR3 totals 14 residues. V gave up 3 bases and J gave up 2 bases; unmatched junction bases: 4. The germline gives CDR1 SGHDT, CDR2 YYEEEE.

To note about this clonotype: This may arise from a read error, as a much more abundant clone is one base away. The chain couples TRBV27 to TRBJ2-7, with 8 nucleotides matching TRBD1. Germline V gene sequence: CDR1 MNHEY, CDR2 SMNVEV (reference sequence). CDR3 length: 14 amino acids. The CDR3, as DNA: TGTGCCAGCAGGTCTGACAGGGGAGGTTACGAGCAGCACTTC. Translation: CASRSDRGGYEQHF.

The J gene is TRBJ2-3, the V gene TRBV7-2, with D unclear. In germline, CDR1 is SGHTA, CDR2 FQGNSA. The CDR3 runs to 16 residues. Trimming removed 5 bases from V and 0 bases from J, with 15 bases in between. For the CDR3, the DNA is TGTGCCAGCAGCATTTTCAGGTTTTCTAGCACAGATACGCAGTATTTT. Translated, it gives CASSIFRFSSTDTQYF. Using reference TRBV7-2 and TRBJ2-3 for the parts outside the CDR3, the full variable domain is GAGVSQSPSNKVTEKGKDVELRCDPISGHTALYWYRQSLGQGLEFLIYFQGNSAPDKSGLPSDRFSAERTGGSVSTLTIQRTQQEDSAVYLCASSIFRFSSTDTQYFGPGTRLTVL.

Remarks on this clonotype: It may be a read error: a sequence one base away is much more abundant. The chain recombines TRBV6-5 with TRBJ1-1; weak D call: TRBD1 (6 bases). CDR3 size: 15 residues. V was clipped by 0 bases and J by 5 bases, with 13 bases between them. Germline V gives CDR1 MNHEY, CDR2 SVGAGI. In DNA form, the CDR3 reads TGTGCCAGCAGTTACTCGAAGGGGGGAATGACTGAAGCTTTCTTT. Protein: CASSYSKGGMTEAFF.

V usage is TRBV7-3 and J usage is TRBJ2-1; 7 bases line up with TRBD1. This CDR3 contains 15 residues. The V and J ends lost 4 bases and 7 bases, in that order; junction bases with no gene match: 10. CDR1 and CDR2 (germline): SGHTA, FQGTGA. For the CDR3, the DNA is TGTGCCAGCAGCTCCCAGACAGGGTATTCGAATGAGCAGTTCTTC. Amino acids: CASSSQTGYSNEQFF.

The CDR3 DNA follows: TGTGCCAGCAGCCCCCTCGGGGAGGCGGCTGGCTACACCTTC. Translation gives CASSPLGEAAGYTF. The V gene is TRBV28, the J gene TRBJ1-2; D uncertain. Germline CDR1 is MDHEN and CDR2 is SYDVKM. This CDR3 has 14 amino acids. Trimming took 6 bases from V and 7 from J, leaving 18 bases between them.

This clonotype appeared many times. The rearrangement uses TRBV4-1 and TRBJ2-5, with TRBD1 as a possible D gene (6 bases). Germline CDR1 is MGHRA and CDR2 is YSYEKL. The CDR3 has 14 amino acids. The V and J ends lost 5 bases and 1 base respectively, with 11 bases between them. The chain's CDR3 is CASSLGAFQETQYF. In nucleotides, the CDR3 is TGCGCCAGCAGCTTGGGGGCGTTCCAAGAGACCCAGTACTTC.

This chain links TRBV6-4 with TRBJ2-5; possibly TRBD1 or TRBD2 for D (6 bases each). CDR3 length: 15 amino acids. The germline V and J ends were trimmed by 0 bases and 2 bases, with 10 bases remaining between them. Germline V CDR1 and CDR2: MRHNA, SNTAGT. The CDR3 loop reads CASSDSEGGQETQYF. CDR3 in DNA: TGTGCCAGCAGTGACTCCGAAGGGGGGCAAGAGACCCAGTACTTC.

In its sample, this clonotype was seen a few times. The V and J genes are TRBV12-3 or TRBV12-4 and TRBJ2-3; 14 positions agree with TRBD2. The CDR3 spans 19 residues. V gave up 2 bases and J gave up 3 bases; unmatched junction bases: 10. The CDR3, as DNA: TGTGCCAGCAGTTTATCCTACGTCGGACTAGCGGGAGGAACAGATACGCAGTATTTT. This gives the protein CASSLSYVGLAGGTDTQYF.

This chain uses TRBV7-9 with TRBJ2-7, with 8 bases lining up with TRBD2. Germline V gene lookup returns CDR1 SEHNR and CDR2 FQNEAQ (reference sequence). With 5 bases clipped from V and 7 bases from J, the junction kept 4 bases outside the gene matches. The CDR3 sequence is 12 residues long. For the CDR3, the DNA is TGTGCCAGCAGCCTACTAGCGGTTGAGCAGTACTTC. Its translation: CASSLLAVEQYF.

The chain is built from TRBV5-1 and TRBJ2-1, with D perhaps being TRBD1 or TRBD2 (7 bases each). Trimming left V 2 bases short and J 5 bases short, with 17 bases between. Per the germline V gene, CDR1 is SGHRS and CDR2 is YFSETQ. The CDR3 is 16 residues long. The CDR3, as DNA: TGCGCCAGCAGCTTACAGGGAGGGGGCCCTAACAATGAGCAGTTCTTC. It is translated as CASSLQGGGPNNEQFF.

V and J are TRBV15 and TRBJ2-6; D unresolved. V was pared by 0 bases and J by 2 bases, with 11 bases between. The CDR3 sequence is 17 residues long. Germline V gives CDR1 LNHNV, CDR2 YYDKDF (reference sequence). As DNA, the CDR3 is TGTGCCACCAGCAGAGATTGTTGGGTGGCTGGGGCCAACGTCCTGACTTTC. This translates into CATSRDCWVAGANVLTF.

The CDR3 spells CASSSPPSAQYF. The CDR3 nucleotides are TGTGCCAGCAGCTCCCCGCCCAGTGCGCAGTATTTT. The gene calls are TRBV7-6 and TRBJ2-3, with no clear D. The germline gives CDR1 SGHVS, CDR2 FNYEAQ. V shed 4 bases and J shed 10 bases, with 12 bases lying between them. The CDR3 totals 12 residues.

The genes are TRBV24-1 and TRBJ2-1; 8 nucleotides match TRBD1. Germline V CDR1 and CDR2: KGHDR, SFDVKD. The trim removed 4 bases at V and 7 bases at J, leaving 2 bases unmatched. The length of the CDR3 is 13 residues. CDR3 DNA: TGTGCCACCAGTGAGACAGGGGAGAATGAGCAGTTCTTC. Protein sequence: CATSETGENEQFF.

Note on this clonotype: A clone one base away is much larger, so this may be a read error. J is TRBJ2-7 and V is TRBV4-1; D ambiguous. Looked up from germline, CDR1 is MGHRA and CDR2 is YSYEKL. The CDR3 is 14 residues long. For the CDR3, the DNA is TGTGCCAGCAGCCAAGATGGCACCTACAATGAGCAGTACTTC. It encodes CASSQDGTYNEQYF.

Ten or more counts support this clonotype. The gene calls are TRBV5-6 and TRBJ2-7; possible D gene TRBD1, 6 bases. With 2 bases removed from V and 3 bases from J, the gap between germline ends came to 9 bases. CDR3 size: 13 residues. CDR1 and CDR2 from the germline V gene are SGHDT and YYEEEE. CDR3: CASSFGTSYEQYF. The DNA of the CDR3 is TGTGCCAGCAGCTTTGGGACAAGCTACGAGCAGTACTTC.

As DNA, the CDR3 is TGCAGCGTTCGCCCAGGCTCTGAAGCTTTCTTT. Translation: CSVRPGSEAFF. The J gene is TRBJ1-1, the V gene TRBV29-1, with no clear D. CDR3 length: 11 residues. V dropped 5 bases and J dropped 6 bases, with 10 bases sitting between them. Germline assignment: CDR1 SQVTM and CDR2 ANQGSEA.

In regard to this clonotype: The final CDR3 position lacks the conserved phenylalanine or tryptophan, pointing to a likely read error. The gene calls are TRBV5-1 and TRBJ1-1; TRBD1 agrees at 8 bases. The CDR3 totals 16 residues. Trimming took 2 bases from V and 5 from J; bases not matched to a gene: 11. From germline, CDR1 is SGHRS and CDR2 YFSETQ. The CDR3 here is CASSFTPGGAGTEAFC. In DNA form, the CDR3 reads TGCGCCAGCAGCTTCACCCCAGGGGGCGCCGGGACTGAAGCTTTCTGT.

This clonotype came up many times. This chain joins TRBV7-3 and TRBJ2-7; D gene ambiguous. The germline V and J ends were trimmed by 1 base and 2 bases, with 12 bases remaining between them. The CDR3 contains 15 residues. Per germline, CDR1 SGHTA and CDR2 FQGTGA. The CDR3 loop is CASSLSDRFTYEQYF. CDR3 nucleotide sequence: TGTGCCAGCAGCTTAAGCGACCGATTCACCTACGAGCAGTACTTC. The full variable domain, with the rest looked up from reference TRBV7-3 and TRBJ2-7, is GAGVSQTPSNKVTEKGKYVELRCDPISGHTALYWYRQSLGQGPEFLIYFQGTGAADDSGLPNDRFFAVRPEGSVSTLKIQRTERGDSAVYLCASSLSDRFTYEQYFGPGTRLTVT.

The V and J genes are TRBV20-1 and TRBJ2-1, with D unresolved. The CDR3 covers 12 residues. Trimming removed 7 bases from V and 0 bases from J, with 7 bases in between. CDR1 DFQATT and CDR2 SNEGSKA come from the germline V gene (reference sequence). The CDR3 loop reads CSVRSSYNEQFF. The CDR3 DNA sequence: TGCAGTGTCAGGAGCTCCTACAATGAGCAGTTCTTC.

J is TRBJ2-7 and V is TRBV7-2, with 8 bases that match TRBD2. CDR1 is SGHTA and CDR2 is FQGNSA in the germline V gene. J gave up 1 base and V 3 bases, and 2 bases lay outside the gene matches. The CDR3 consists of 14 residues. The CDR3 DNA is TGTGCCAGCAGCTTCGGGAGGGCTTCCTACGAGCAGTACTTC. Translation: CASSFGRASYEQYF.

The chain joins TRBV20-1 to TRBJ2-1; 10 bases fit TRBD2. Germline-derived CDR1 and CDR2 are DFQATT and SNEGSKA (reference sequence). The V segment lost 2 bases and the J segment 3 bases; nucleotides outside the gene matches: 7. The CDR3 has 16 residues. CDR3 region: CSARSGGGVYYNEQFF. In DNA form, the CDR3 reads TGCAGTGCTAGAAGCGGGGGGGGTGTTTACTACAATGAGCAGTTCTTC.